Below, 10 T cell receptor beta chains from the same sample are listed, as sequenced in a study of T cell responses to AZD1222 COVID-19 vaccine (dated by TCRdb to about 2021). The time point tag for this specimen amounts to: about 28 days (+/-7) after the second vaccine dose. Library generation was performed with the immunoSEQ multiplex PCR assay. The table comes from immuneACCESS by way of TCRdb, which keeps in-frame sequences with V and J called. Part of the clones is missing from these tables; in studies checked, under half for an unresolved V gene and the rest for unknown reasons. In all, the sample holds about 170,000 clones, and 87% of those were seen once. The ten largest clones add up to less than 1.3% of the sample. The sequencing used peripheral blood, collected 28 days after the second AZD1222 dose. These receptors were taken from an adult who received the AZD1222 COVID-19 vaccine.

The chain employs TRBV2 and TRBJ1-3; 7 bases are a match to TRBD1. The J segment lost 5 bases and the V segment lost 3 bases, leaving 13 bases of the junction unmatched. In germline, CDR1 is SNHLY, CDR2 FYNNEI. The CDR3 loop spans 17 amino acids. CDR3 region: CASSDETVSGGRNTIYF. The CDR3 DNA reads as TGTGCCAGCAGTGATGAGACGGTTTCAGGGGGTCGAAACACCATATATTTT.

The chain has TRBV6-1 and TRBJ1-1, with 7 nucleotides matching TRBD1. V lost 2 bases to trimming and J lost 6 bases; unmatched junction nucleotides: 3. The CDR3 sequence is 13 residues long. Germline V gene sequence: CDR1 MNHNS, CDR2 SASEGT. Written as DNA, the CDR3 is TGTGCCAGCAGTGAAAGGGGGCGAGCTGAAGCTTTCTTT. Translated, it gives CASSERGRAEAFF.

In DNA form, the CDR3 reads TGTGCCAGCAGCTTAGTCGCACTAGCGGGGGGGCGGAATACGCAGTATTTT. Translated, it gives CASSLVALAGGRNTQYF. The rearrangement joins TRBV11-2 to TRBJ2-3; 13 nucleotides line up with TRBD2. Losses at the gene ends were 1 base for V and 7 bases for J; bases not matched to a gene: 8. Germline V gene data show CDR1 as SGHAT and CDR2 as FQNNGV. CDR3 length: 17 residues.

Comment on this clone: The junction shows a germline mismatch at one end, possibly a read error. V and J are TRBV7-2 and TRBJ1-5, with no clear D. CDR1 and CDR2 (germline): SGHTA, FQGNSA. This CDR3 comprises 12 residues. CDR3 residues: CASRLGSQPQHF. In nucleotides, the CDR3 is TGTGCCAGCAGATTAGGGAGTCAGCCCCAGCATTTT.

The rearrangement joins TRBV6-2 or TRBV6-3 to TRBJ1-1; no firm D call. The V end was cut by 2 bases, the J end by 5 bases, with 18 bases between. CDR1 is MNHEY and CDR2 is SVGEGT in the germline V gene. The CDR3 sequence is 16 residues long. The chain's CDR3 is CASSYRVVPYETEAFF. The CDR3 nucleotides are TGTGCCAGCAGTTACCGAGTTGTACCCTATGAGACTGAAGCTTTCTTT.

This chain connects TRBV19 to TRBJ1-1, with D unresolved. The length of the CDR3 is 15 residues. Trimming removed 6 bases at V and 3 bases at J, with 17 bases between. Germline CDR1 and CDR2: LNHDA and SQIVND (reference sequence). The CDR3: CASRSHLIGHTEAFF. The CDR3 nucleotides read TGTGCCAGTAGGTCCCACCTCATAGGTCACACTGAAGCTTTCTTT. Variable domain in full (rest from reference TRBV19 and TRBJ1-1): DGGITQSPKYLFRKEGQNVTLSCEQNLNHDAMYWYRQDPGQGLRLIYYSQIVNDFQKGDIAEGYSVSREKKESFPLTVTSAQKNPTAFYLCASRSHLIGHTEAFFGQGTRLTVV.

V usage is TRBV6-5 and J usage is TRBJ1-5, with unresolved D. Trimming took off 0 bases at V and 4 bases at J, with 13 bases between the two ends. This CDR3 contains 16 residues. Germline values: CDR1 MNHEY, CDR2 SVGAGI. The CDR3 spells CASSYSSTGRNQPQHF. The CDR3 region has the DNA TGTGCCAGCAGTTACTCGAGTACTGGGAGAAATCAGCCCCAGCATTTT.

The J gene is TRBJ1-3, the V gene TRBV7-2; 8 nucleotides match TRBD1. Losses at the gene ends were 2 bases for V and 4 bases for J; bases not matched to a gene: 10. CDR1 and CDR2 (germline): SGHTA, FQGNSA. CDR3 length: 17 amino acids. CDR3 amino acids: CASSLRGQAQMGNTIYF. As DNA, the CDR3 is TGTGCCAGCAGCTTAAGGGGACAGGCCCAGATGGGAAACACCATATATTTT.

This chain uses TRBV7-2 with TRBJ2-7, with 8 positions matching TRBD1. Unmatched junction bases numbered 11, after V lost 4 bases and J lost 3 bases. The CDR3 loop spans 16 amino acids. Looked up from germline, CDR1 is SGHTA and CDR2 is FQGNSA. CDR3 coding DNA: TGTGCCAGCAGCTCGGGCTACAGGGGGACGCACTACGAGCAGTACTTC. It is translated as CASSSGYRGTHYEQYF.

The genes are TRBV30 and TRBJ1-5; tentatively, D is TRBD1 (5 bases). Germline V gene sequence: CDR1 GTSNPN, CDR2 SVGIG (reference sequence). The V end lost 1 base, the J end lost 6 bases, and 13 bases lay between the germline ends. This CDR3 contains 14 residues. The CDR3 DNA sequence: TGTGCCTGGAGTGAGGACATTGAGGCTCAGCCCCAGCATTTT. It encodes CAWSEDIEAQPQHF.